These 27 T cell receptor beta chains share one sample of origin, sequenced in a study of T-cell memory formation after mild COVID-19. TCRdb processed the 5' RACE reads anew with MiXCR; each CDR3 protein has one entry. The sample consists of approximately 350,000 distinct CDR3 sequences, roughly 14% of them appearing once. Material: PBMCs or a T cell subset sorted from them (not recorded which). These receptors were obtained from a man aged 18 to 35 who had mild COVID-19 (a few samples of this study predate the infection). Cell type and time point are not known.

This clonotype was picked up a small number of times. J is TRBJ2-3 and V is TRBV5-1; D tentatively fits TRBD1 or TRBD2 (6 bases each). Germline V gene data show CDR1 as SGHRS and CDR2 as YFSETQ. The CDR3 sequence is 14 residues long. Trimming removed 4 bases at V and 5 bases at J, with 14 bases between. In DNA form, the CDR3 reads TGCGCCAGCAGCCGGGTGGGGGGCCAAGATACGCAGTATTTT. This translates into CASSRVGGQDTQYF. The full variable domain, completed using reference TRBV5-1 and TRBJ2-3, is KAGVTQTPRYLIKTRGQQVTLSCSPISGHRSVSWYQQTPGQGLQFLFEYFSETQRNKGNFPGRFSGRQFSNSRSEMNVSTLELGDSALYLCASSRVGGQDTQYFGPGTRLTVL.

This clonotype turned up a few times. V usage is TRBV12-3 or TRBV12-4 and J usage is TRBJ1-2; 11 nucleotides align to TRBD1. The J segment lost 8 bases and the V segment lost 4 bases, leaving 9 bases of the junction unmatched. The CDR3 runs to 15 residues. The CDR3 nucleotides are TGTGCCAGCAGTTACCCGGGACAGGGGGTCGGGGGCTACACCTTC. Residues: CASSYPGQGVGGYTF.

In its sample, this clonotype was seen a few times. The chain uses TRBV15 and TRBJ2-1; no clear D gene. Germline V gene data show CDR1 as LNHNV and CDR2 as YYDKDF (reference sequence). The V and J ends lost 5 bases and 6 bases respectively, with 14 bases between them. The CDR3 totals 14 residues. The CDR3 DNA is TGTGCCACCAGCCGGTCACGGGCAGGCAATGAGCAGTTCTTC. Translation gives CATSRSRAGNEQFF.

This clonotype has a single count. The rearrangement joins TRBV6-2 or TRBV6-3 to TRBJ2-1; the D gene is possibly TRBD1 (6 bases). The CDR3 is 14 residues long. Germline loops: CDR1 MNHEY, CDR2 SVGEGT. Trimming shortened V by 4 bases and J by 5 bases, and 12 bases separated the two germline ends. CDR3 in amino acids: CASSSAGVNNEQFF. The CDR3 region has the DNA TGTGCCAGCAGTTCTGCAGGGGTAAACAATGAGCAGTTCTTC.

The rearrangement uses TRBV20-1 and TRBJ2-5, with 11 positions matching TRBD2. The J segment lost 4 bases and the V segment lost 0 bases, leaving 7 bases of the junction unmatched. Germline assignment: CDR1 DFQATT and CDR2 SNEGSKA (reference sequence). The CDR3 is 16 amino acids. The CDR3 reads CSARDHGSGRGETQYF. CDR3 nucleotides: TGCAGTGCTAGAGATCATGGTAGCGGGAGGGGAGAGACCCAGTACTTC.

This clonotype showed up just a few times. The CDR3 sequence: CASSLVAGQEQFF. CDR3 bases: TGTGCCAGCAGCTTGGTAGCGGGGCAAGAGCAGTTCTTC. The rearrangement joins TRBV5-4 to TRBJ2-1; 8 bases line up with TRBD2. Germline-derived CDR1 and CDR2 are SGHNT and YYREEE (reference sequence). The CDR3 is 13 residues long. After removal of 0 bases from V and 10 bases from J, the junction contained 3 bases not matched to a gene.

The V and J genes are TRBV29-1 and TRBJ2-7; the D gene is possibly TRBD1 (5 bases). Trimming pared 7 bases from V and 7 bases from J, leaving 17 bases between. The CDR3 loop spans 12 amino acids. Germline V gives CDR1 SQVTM, CDR2 ANQGSEA. The CDR3 bases are TGCAGCGGGGGCTATGGCCTCTTGGAGCAGTACTTC. Amino acids: CSGGYGLLEQYF.

This chain connects TRBV6-5 to TRBJ2-1, with TRBD2 matching 7 bases. The CDR3 length is 14 residues. V shed 8 bases, J shed 4 bases, and the junction held 8 bases outside the gene matches. Germline CDR1 and CDR2: MNHEY and SVGAGI. The CDR3 sequence: CASHKSGGYNEQFF. The CDR3 DNA sequence: TGTGCCAGCCATAAGTCGGGGGGATACAATGAGCAGTTCTTC.

This clonotype has only a few counts. The CDR3 nucleotides read TGTGCCAGCAGCTTAGACGTAAGGTCTGAAGCTTTCTTT. Encoded protein: CASSLDVRSEAFF. The V gene is TRBV11-2, the J gene TRBJ1-1; no clear D. Looked up from germline, CDR1 is SGHAT and CDR2 is FQNNGV. The V and J ends lost 0 bases and 6 bases respectively, with 8 bases between them. The CDR3 totals 13 residues.

This clonotype was seen more than once but under ten times. The chain couples TRBV4-2 to TRBJ1-2; a possible D gene is TRBD1 (5 bases). Germline CDR1 LGHNA, CDR2 YNFKEQ. The length of the CDR3 is 17 residues. The V end was cut by 0 bases, the J end by 7 bases, with 21 bases between. The DNA for the CDR3 is TGTGCCAGCAGCCAAGATCGAAGGGGCTTGGGTGAGGGTGGCTACACCTTC. Residues: CASSQDRRGLGEGGYTF.

DNA for the CDR3: TGTGCCAGCAGCCAAGAACCAGACGGGCCTGAAGCTTTCTTT. Translation gives CASSQEPDGPEAFF. The gene calls are TRBV3-1 and TRBJ1-1; D is unresolved. The ends were cut back, 0 bases at V and 6 bases at J, with 11 bases in the middle. Looked up from germline, CDR1 is LGHDT and CDR2 is YNNKEL (reference sequence). CDR3 length: 14 residues.

This clonotype was found a few times. V gene TRBV7-9 combines with J gene TRBJ2-7; no clear D gene. Germline values: CDR1 SEHNR, CDR2 FQNEAQ (reference sequence). The CDR3 is 14 residues long. Trimming shortened V by 1 base and J by 3 bases, and 10 bases separated the two germline ends. CDR3 in amino acids: CASSLVLTDYEQYF. The CDR3 coding sequence is TGTGCCAGCAGCTTAGTTTTAACAGACTACGAGCAGTACTTC.

Here the CDR3 DNA reads TGTGCCACCTCACAGTCGGACAGGCCCACCGGGGAGCTGTTTTTT. Amino acids: CATSQSDRPTGELFF. The rearrangement links TRBV24-1 to TRBJ2-2; 7 nucleotides align to TRBD1. Germline loops: CDR1 KGHDR, CDR2 SFDVKD. The V and J ends lost 9 bases and 4 bases, in that order; junction bases with no gene match: 10. The CDR3 loop spans 15 amino acids.

This clonotype has ten or more counts. The chain is built from TRBV27 and TRBJ2-1; maybe TRBD1 (6 bases). The V gene's germline CDR1 is MNHEY and CDR2 SMNVEV (reference sequence). CDR3 size: 15 residues. Trimming left V 1 base short and J 4 bases short, with 11 bases between. CDR3 bases: TGTGCCAGCAGTTTATGGGGGCACGGATACAATGAGCAGTTCTTC. This codes for CASSLWGHGYNEQFF.

This clonotype was detected a few times. CDR3 bases: TGCGCCAGCAGCTTTACCGTGACCAAAAACATTCAGTACTTC. Translated, it gives CASSFTVTKNIQYF. The V call is TRBV5-1, the J call TRBJ2-4; no clear D gene. Trimming left V 2 bases short and J 2 bases short, with 8 bases between. The CDR3 has 14 amino acids. Germline V gives CDR1 SGHRS, CDR2 YFSETQ.

This clonotype was found a few times. V is TRBV6-2 or TRBV6-3 and J is TRBJ1-5, with 9 positions matching TRBD1. V was pared by 7 bases and J by 6 bases, with 4 bases of the junction left unmatched. Germline V lookup: CDR1 MNHEY, CDR2 SVGEGT. There are 13 residues in the CDR3. This chain's CDR3 is CASIDRGGQPQHF. The CDR3 coding sequence is TGTGCCAGCATCGACAGGGGGGGTCAGCCCCAGCATTTT.

This clonotype was seen more than once but under ten times. The V and J genes are TRBV9 and TRBJ1-1; D is undetermined. The ends were cut back, 5 bases at V and 9 bases at J, with 17 bases in the middle. Germline V gives CDR1 SGDLS, CDR2 YYNGEE. There are 13 residues in the CDR3. The CDR3 protein is CASSATYGEQAFF. The CDR3 DNA follows: TGTGCCAGCAGTGCTACCTATGGAGAACAAGCTTTCTTT.

This clonotype turned up a few times. The chain uses TRBV6-6 and TRBJ2-7; D remains unclear. Germline CDR1 and CDR2: MNHNY and SVGAGI (reference sequence). This CDR3 contains 11 residues. The V and J ends lost 6 bases and 3 bases respectively, with 6 bases between them. The DNA of the CDR3 is TGTGCCAGCAGATTCTACTACGAGCAGTACTTC. This encodes CASRFYYEQYF.

The rearrangement joins TRBV30 to TRBJ2-3; D is perhaps TRBD2 (6 bases). V lost 1 base and J 6 bases, leaving 11 bases between the germline ends. The CDR3 is 13 residues long. Per the germline V gene, CDR1 is GTSNPN and CDR2 is SVGIG (reference sequence). The CDR3 sequence: CAWSAGGPDTQYF. CDR3 DNA sequence: TGTGCCTGGAGTGCTGGAGGGCCGGATACGCAGTATTTT.

The chain links TRBV4-2 to TRBJ2-3; TRBD2 matches 8 bases. The CDR3 is 17 residues long. V was clipped by 1 base and J by 1 base; unmatched bases: 7. Germline CDR1 reads LGHNA; CDR2 reads YNFKEQ. The CDR3 spells CASSQGGSGAGTDTQYF. As DNA, the CDR3 is TGTGCCAGCAGCCAAGGGGGTAGCGGGGCAGGCACAGATACGCAGTATTTT.

V and J are TRBV20-1 and TRBJ2-3, with 8 bases that match TRBD1. This CDR3 contains 15 residues. V lost 1 base, J lost 1 base, and 4 bases stayed unmatched. Germline CDR1 is DFQATT and CDR2 is SNEGSKA (reference sequence). The CDR3 spells CSARAGGAGTDTQYF. The CDR3 nucleotides are TGCAGTGCTAGAGCAGGGGGCGCTGGCACAGATACGCAGTATTTT.

This clonotype was counted many times. The chain has TRBV7-3 and TRBJ1-1; weak D call: TRBD1 (5 bases). Germline CDR1 is SGHTA and CDR2 is FQGTGA. The CDR3 covers 15 residues. The V end lost 5 bases, the J end lost 1 base, and 14 bases lay between the germline ends. Here the CDR3 DNA reads TGTGCCAGCAGCGCCGACAGTGTGGGGAACACTGAAGCTTTCTTT. Protein sequence: CASSADSVGNTEAFF.

This clonotype was observed a handful of times. This rearrangement joins TRBV7-8 to TRBJ2-7; 9 bases map to TRBD2. Germline loops: CDR1 SGHVS, CDR2 FQNEAQ. Trimming took 1 base from V and 0 from J; bases not matched to a gene: 4. The CDR3 contains 16 residues. The CDR3 nucleotides read TGTGCCAGCAGCTTAGGCCCAGCGGGGGGCTCCTACGAGCAGTACTTC. Its translation is CASSLGPAGGSYEQYF.

V is TRBV5-1 and J is TRBJ1-6; 8 bases line up with TRBD1. CDR1 is SGHRS, CDR2 YFSETQ, per germline. V dropped 4 bases and J dropped 7; count of bases not matched to a gene: 4. The CDR3 loop spans 14 amino acids. The CDR3 DNA follows: TGCGCCAGCAGCCAAAGACAGGGGAATTCACCCCTCCACTTT. It yields the protein CASSQRQGNSPLHF.

The V gene is TRBV10-2, the J gene TRBJ2-3, with 9 nucleotides matching TRBD2. V dropped 7 bases and J dropped 5; count of bases not matched to a gene: 7. The CDR3 consists of 14 residues. Germline-derived CDR1 and CDR2 are WSHSY and SAAADI. CDR3 nucleotide sequence: TGCGCCAGCAACTCAGCGGGGGGAGGAGATACGCAGTATTTT. This translates into CASNSAGGGDTQYF.

J is TRBJ1-3 and V is TRBV5-1; D gene uncertain. Germline CDR1 SGHRS, CDR2 YFSETQ. This CDR3 comprises 16 residues. Trimming cost V 5 bases and J 0 bases, with 15 bases left between them. The CDR3 region has the DNA TGCGCCAGCAGATATGGACCGGGGAGCTCTGGAAACACCATATATTTT. Translated, it gives CASRYGPGSSGNTIYF.

This clonotype was counted only a few times. V usage is TRBV11-1 and J usage is TRBJ2-7, with D hard to call. This CDR3 has 13 residues. Trimming removed 5 bases from V and 4 bases from J, with 12 bases in between. In germline, CDR1 is SGHAT, CDR2 FQDESV (reference sequence). The CDR3 DNA follows: TGTGCCAGCAGCACGGGTCCCGCTTACGAGCAGTACGTC. Amino acid sequence: CASSTGPAYEQYV.